A selection of T cell receptor beta chains follows, all from one sample in a study of OX40 agonist ivuxolimab in advanced cancers. Clones were sequenced by immunoSEQ multiplex PCR, and TCRdb holds only the in-frame ones, with some missing. Of about 70,000 clones listed, 85% were seen once; the top ten hold 0.53%. The material sequenced was CD4+ or CD8+ T cells sorted from blood, taken in a trial of the OX40 agonist ivuxolimab. The source of these receptors is an adult with an advanced solid tumor such as melanoma, head and neck, liver or kidney cancer. Both conserved end residues are part of each CDR3. A D gene is named only where the DNA matches it firmly. Size values are once, few and many counts, or a class for expanded clones, and some rows have none.

size,V,D,J,CDR3,DNA
-,TRBV11-2,TRBD2,TRBJ2-1,CASSLRTSGWSSYNEQFF,TGTGCCAGCAGCCTAAGGACTAGCGGGTGGAGCTCCTACAATGAGCAGTTCTTC
-,TRBV9,TRBD1,TRBJ1-2,CASSHRQGQNYGYTF,TGTGCCAGCAGCCACCGACAGGGACAGAACTATGGCTACACCTTC
-,TRBV19,-,TRBJ2-3,CASSSGTGPDTQYF,TGTGCCAGTAGTTCCGGGACCGGGCCAGATACGCAGTATTTT
-,TRBV5-1,TRBD2,TRBJ2-3,CASSSRGGQGDTQYF,TGCGCCAGCAGCTCTCGGGGGGGCCAGGGTGATACGCAGTATTTT
-,TRBV5-1,-,TRBJ2-5,CASSHRGRYF,TGCGCCAGCAGCCACCGAGGGCGATACTTC
-,TRBV18,-,TRBJ1-1,CASSPPHGTGMNTEAFF,TGTGCCAGCTCACCCCCCCATGGGACGGGTATGAACACTGAAGCTTTCTTT
-,TRBV10-3,TRBD1,TRBJ2-3,CAISGGQVRGSTDTQYF,TGTGCCATCAGTGGGGGACAGGTCCGGGGTAGCACAGATACGCAGTATTTT
once,TRBV9,TRBD2,TRBJ2-2,CASSSGGANTGELFF,TGTGCCAGCAGCTCTGGGGGGGCGAACACCGGGGAGCTGTTTTTT
few,TRBV19,TRBD1,TRBJ1-5,CASTNRGRGSFGNQPQHF,TGTGCCAGTACTAACAGGGGGCGCGGATCGTTCGGCAATCAGCCCCAGCATTTT
-,TRBV2,-,TRBJ1-2,CASMGASGYTF,TGTGCCAGCATGGGCGCGAGTGGCTACACCTTC
-,TRBV14,-,TRBJ2-7,CASRNTGARQQYF,TGTGCCAGCAGAAATACCGGGGCTAGGCAGCAGTACTTC
-,TRBV28,-,TRBJ2-7,CASGSPPGQSYEQYF,TGTGCCAGCGGTTCGCCACCGGGCCAATCCTACGAGCAGTACTTC
-,TRBV6-4,TRBD1,TRBJ1-1,CASSFTGQTEAFF,TGTGCCAGCAGTTTTACGGGACAGACCGAAGCTTTCTTT
-,TRBV6-1,-,TRBJ1-3,CASREGSWGGSGNTIYF,TGTGCCAGCAGGGAAGGGAGTTGGGGGGGCTCTGGAAACACCATATATTTT
few,TRBV11-2,-,TRBJ2-2,CASSWGGGLEDTGELFF,TGTGCCAGCAGCTGGGGTGGGGGCTTAGAGGACACCGGGGAGCTGTTTTTT
-,TRBV6-5,-,TRBJ2-2,CASSYQLTPPRELFF,TGTGCCAGCAGTTACCAACTTACCCCCCCGAGGGAGCTGTTTTTT
-,TRBV6-5,-,TRBJ1-4,CASSRTSTNEKLFF,TGTGCCAGCAGCCGAACCTCAACTAATGAAAAACTGTTTTTT
-,TRBV19,TRBD1,TRBJ2-7,CASSGTGGTGEQYF,TGTGCCAGTAGTGGGACAGGGGGCACGGGCGAGCAGTACTTC
-,TRBV7-8,-,TRBJ1-5,CASAVGVYQPQHF,TGTGCCAGCGCGGTGGGGGTTTATCAGCCCCAGCATTTT
once,TRBV19,TRBD2,TRBJ2-3,CASSIASGRDTQYF,TGTGCCAGTAGTATAGCTAGCGGAAGAGATACGCAGTATTTT
-,TRBV19,-,TRBJ1-6,CASRSPRDGENNSPLHF,TGTGCCAGTAGGTCTCCCCGGGACGGAGAAAATAATTCACCCCTCCACTTT
-,TRBV5-1,-,TRBJ2-5,CASSDTGNQETQYF,TGCGCCAGCAGCGATACAGGCAACCAAGAGACCCAGTACTTC
few,TRBV7-6,-,TRBJ2-1,CASSLNIWRGKSNEQFF,TGTGCCAGCAGCTTAAACATTTGGCGGGGAAAGAGTAATGAGCAGTTCTTC
-,TRBV9,-,TRBJ2-2,CASSVEQDNTGELFF,TGTGCCAGCAGCGTAGAACAGGATAACACCGGGGAGCTGTTTTTT
-,TRBV12-1,-,TRBJ2-2,CASSFGGAWTSGSVTGELFF,TGTGCCAGCAGCTTTGGGGGGGCCTGGACTAGCGGATCTGTCACCGGGGAGCTGTTTTTT
-,TRBV2,TRBD1,TRBJ1-1,CASRYRGGNTEAFF,TGTGCCAGCAGGTACAGGGGGGGGAACACTGAAGCTTTCTTT
-,TRBV5-4,TRBD2,TRBJ2-7,CASSSRDYVSYEQYF,TGTGCCAGCAGCTCCCGGGACTACGTCTCCTACGAGCAGTACTTC
few,TRBV6-1,TRBD1,TRBJ1-1,CASNQDRGNTEAFF,TGTGCCAGCAATCAGGACAGGGGGAACACTGAAGCTTTCTTT
-,TRBV19,-,TRBJ1-3,CASSIYGSGNTIYF,TGTGCCAGTAGTATCTATGGCTCTGGAAACACCATATATTTT
-,TRBV5-1,-,TRBJ2-4,CASSRGGTENIQYF,TGCGCCAGCAGCCGTGGAGGGACGGAAAACATTCAGTACTTC
-,TRBV6-1,-,TRBJ2-7,CASSGEGALEQYF,TGTGCCAGCAGTGGGGAGGGGGCCCTCGAGCAGTACTTC
-,TRBV2,TRBD1,TRBJ2-5,CASSEGQGRQETQYF,TGTGCCAGCAGTGAGGGACAGGGTCGACAAGAGACCCAGTACTTC
-,TRBV12-5,-,TRBJ1-1,CASGQGLGTEAFF,TGTGCTAGTGGACAGGGTCTGGGGACTGAAGCTTTCTTT
-,TRBV9,-,TRBJ1-2,CASSTPNALRHLEGYTF,TGTGCCAGCAGCACTCCGAACGCTCTGAGGCATCTAGAAGGCTACACCTTC
once,TRBV28,-,TRBJ1-5,CASSSSPPWGNQPQHF,TGTGCCAGCAGTTCTTCCCCCCCTTGGGGCAATCAGCCCCAGCATTTT
once,TRBV5-1,-,TRBJ2-3,CASSFRPTDTQYF,TGCGCCAGCAGCTTTCGACCCACAGATACGCAGTATTTT
once,TRBV30,-,TRBJ2-2,CAWSDGKAGELFF,TGTGCCTGGAGTGACGGGAAGGCCGGGGAGCTGTTTTTT
-,TRBV29-1,TRBD2,TRBJ2-1,CSVRGTRGDEQFF,TGCAGCGTGAGGGGGACTAGAGGGGATGAGCAGTTCTTC
-,TRBV14,-,TRBJ2-5,CASSQDSGVRAQYF,TGTGCCAGCAGCCAAGACTCAGGGGTGAGGGCCCAGTACTTC
-,TRBV19,-,TRBJ1-1,CASSRQPNTEAFF,TGTGCCAGTAGTCGTCAGCCGAACACTGAAGCTTTCTTT
-,TRBV29-1,-,TRBJ2-3,CSVIIGDTQYF,TGCAGCGTTATCATCGGAGATACGCAGTATTTT
-,TRBV5-1,-,TRBJ2-2,CASSLYETQGTGELFF,TGCGCCAGCAGCTTGTATGAGACTCAGGGAACCGGGGAGCTGTTTTTT
-,TRBV7-2,-,TRBJ1-1,CASRQGRHTEAFF,TGTGCCAGCAGACAGGGACGTCACACTGAAGCTTTCTTT
-,TRBV28,-,TRBJ1-2,CATGLSYGYTF,TGTGCGACAGGCCTAAGCTATGGCTACACCTTC
-,TRBV25-1,TRBD2,TRBJ2-1,CASSEAGVYNEQFF,TGTGCCAGCAGTGAGGCGGGAGTCTACAATGAGCAGTTCTTC
-,TRBV4-1,-,TRBJ1-4,CASSHRVLPGRDEKLFF,TGCGCCAGCAGCCACCGGGTTCTTCCAGGGAGAGATGAAAAACTGTTTTTT